Below are 20 T cell receptor beta chains sequenced from a single sample in a study of CD8+ T cells in alopecia areata. As the sequencing template, cDNA was produced by extracting RNA and reverse transcribing it. Generated by immunoSEQ multiplex PCR, the TCRdb table keeps only in-frame clones and is missing some. This repertoire holds around 290,000 clones, and none appear only once. Markers used for sorting pooled cutaneous lymph node cells were CD4, CD8alpha, NKG2D, NKG2ACE and others. Sample: CD4+ T cells sorted from a lymph node. These receptors originate from a C3H/HeJ mouse with alopecia areata. For this mouse line, the MHC haplotype is H2-k.

Remarks on this clone: The gene symbols are mouse symbols. The read is 4 residues too short to cover the CDR3 end, so that end is filled in from the germline J gene. V gene TRBV19 combines with J gene TRBJ2-3; 9 nucleotides agree with TRBD1. Trimming cost V 2 bases and J 4 bases; bases outside gene matches: 5. The CDR3 has 15 amino acids. Germline CDR1 reads FNHDT; CDR2 reads SITEND (reference sequence). CDR3 residues: CASSMGGTGPETLYF. Partial CDR3 DNA: TGTGCCAGCAGTATGGGTGGGACAGGGCCAGAA.

On this clone: Any gene name here is a mouse gene name. CDR3 DNA (partial): TGCACCTGCAGTGCCCCGACAGCCTATGCT. Protein product: CTCSAPTAYA. The whole CDR3 protein is CTCSAPTAYAEQFF. The V call is TRBV1, the J call TRBJ2-1, with a weak D call TRBD1 (5 bases). Read sequence stops 4 residues before the CDR3 end, and the germline J gene provides the missing end. With 3 bases removed from V and 3 bases from J, the gap between germline ends came to 9 bases. The CDR3 covers 14 residues. Germline V gives CDR1 NSQYPW, CDR2 LRSPGD (reference sequence).

This clone came up a few times. Gene names follow the mouse nomenclature. CDR3 residues: CTCSWTGRAEQFF. Incomplete CDR3 DNA: TGCACCTGCAGTTGGACAGGGCGCGCT. The chain links TRBV1 to TRBJ2-1; TRBD1 matches 8 bases. Read coverage stops 4 residues before the CDR3 terminus; the germline J gene supplies the remainder. Germline lookup yields CDR1 NSQYPW and CDR2 LRSPGD (reference sequence). This CDR3 is 13 amino acids long.

The table lists this clone with a few counts. Gene names are mouse gene names. The read terminates 4 residues ahead of where the CDR3 ends, so the germline J gene completes it. The V and J genes are TRBV17 and TRBJ1-1; D is possibly TRBD1 (5 bases). CDR1 and CDR2 from the germline V gene are MNHDT and YYDKIL. Trimming took off 2 bases at V and 0 bases at J, with 7 bases between the two ends. This CDR3 spans 14 amino acids. The CDR3 loop is CASSRRTTNTEVFF. The part of the CDR3 DNA that was read is TGTGCTAGCAGTAGAAGGACAACAAACACA.

With regard to this clone: Gene names are the mouse ones. Read sequence stops 4 residues before the CDR3 end, and the germline J gene provides the missing end. This rearrangement joins TRBV13-2 to TRBJ2-1; 11 nucleotides line up with TRBD2. Germline V gene lookup returns CDR1 NNHNN and CDR2 SYGAGS (reference sequence). CDR3 length: 14 residues. J lost 5 bases, V lost 5 bases, and 3 bases had no gene match. The CDR3 bases that were read are TGTGCCAGCGGCAGGGGACTGGGGGATGCT. The encoded protein is CASGRGLGDA. The CDR3 in full is CASGRGLGDAEQFF.

The sample holds a few counts of this clone. Germline and genes here are mouse. The read finishes 4 residues shy of the CDR3 end, and the germline J gene is used to complete it. V and J are TRBV31 and TRBJ2-4; 7 bases line up with TRBD1. The CDR3 is 16 amino acids. CDR1 and CDR2 from the germline V gene are GKSSPN and SITVG. V was clipped by 0 bases and J by 1 base; unmatched bases: 7. CDR3 amino acids: CAWSLDRVSGQNTLYF. The DNA read from the CDR3 is TGTGCCTGGAGTCTAGACAGGGTGTCGGGTCAAAAC.

This clone has a handful of counts. Mouse gene names apply. The CDR3 end falls 4 residues outside the read, so it is completed with the germline J gene. The V and J genes are TRBV19 and TRBJ1-2; D remains ambiguous. V was shortened by 7 bases and J by 0 bases, with 10 bases between the two germline ends. CDR1 is FNHDT, CDR2 SITEND, per germline (reference sequence). The CDR3 contains 13 residues. The CDR3 bases that were read are TGTGCCAGCTCCTCCAGCGCAAACTCC. This sequence encodes CASSSSANS. The whole CDR3 protein reads CASSSSANSDYTF.

This clone was detected many times. Gene names follow the mouse nomenclature. The CDR3 end falls 4 residues outside the read, so it is completed with the germline J gene. Other nucleotide sequences from this sample produce the same CDR3. The chain joins TRBV17 to TRBJ2-5; 11 bases align to TRBD2. Germline trimming cut 5 bases from V and 2 bases from J; bases unmatched to any gene: 3. This CDR3 comprises 15 residues. CDR1 is MNHDT and CDR2 is YYDKIL in the germline V gene. The CDR3 protein is CASSRLGGSQDTQYF. Partial CDR3 DNA: TGTGCTAGCAGTCGACTGGGGGGGAGCCAAGAC. The variable domain in full, with the rest retrieved from reference TRBV17 and TRBJ2-5, is DTTVKQNPRYKLARVGKPVNLICSQTMNHDTMYWYQKKPNQAPKLLLFYYDKILNREADTFEKFQSSRPNNSFCSLYIGSAGLEYSAMYLCASSRLGGSQDTQYFGPGTRLLVL.

Only a few counts were recorded for this clone. The germline and genes are mouse ones. The CDR3 end lies 3 residues beyond the end of the read and is filled in from the germline J gene. The chain couples TRBV19 to TRBJ1-6, with a weak D call TRBD1 (5 bases). TRBJ1-6 is recorded as an ORF, its role being uncertain. Germline V gene lookup returns CDR1 FNHDT and CDR2 SITEND (reference sequence). Trimming removed 4 bases from V and 0 bases from J, with 8 bases in between. The CDR3 loop spans 15 amino acids. CDR3 DNA, as far as it was read: TGTGCCAGCAGTGCCAGGGTTTCCTATAATTCGCCC. As protein: CASSARVSYNSP. The full CDR3 reads CASSARVSYNSPLYF.

This clone was detected a few times. These gene names are mouse names. The CDR3 is CASGDGNSPLYF. CDR3 DNA (partial): TGTGCCAGCGGTGATGGGAATTCGCCC. The chain links TRBV13-2 to TRBJ1-6; D gene uncertain. The sequence runs out 3 residues before the end of the CDR3; the remainder is reconstructed from the germline J gene. TRBJ1-6 has ORF status, its function being uncertain. V lost 0 bases and J lost 7, with 2 bases in between. CDR3 size: 12 residues. Looked up from germline, CDR1 is NNHNN and CDR2 is SYGAGS (reference sequence).

In this sample, this clone turned up a few times. Gene names are the mouse ones. The read is 4 residues too short to cover the CDR3 end, so that end is filled in from the germline J gene. Other nucleotide sequences in the sample specify the same CDR3. V gene TRBV1 combines with J gene TRBJ2-5, with TRBD2 identical over 7 bases. This CDR3 spans 14 amino acids. From germline, CDR1 is NSQYPW and CDR2 LRSPGD (reference sequence). The CDR3 reads CTCSADWGKDTQYF. The sequenced part of the CDR3 DNA is TGCACCTGCAGTGCAGACTGGGGGAAAGAC.

A word on this clone: Gene names denote mouse genes. From the germline J gene comes the end of the CDR3, since the read stops 4 residues before it. The chain links TRBV29 to TRBJ2-2; 7 bases map to TRBD1. Unmatched junction bases numbered 1, after V lost 6 bases and J lost 0 bases. This CDR3 spans 14 amino acids. Per the germline V gene, CDR1 is MSHET and CDR2 is SYDVDS. The CDR3 protein is CASRQGSNTGQLYF. Partial CDR3 DNA: TGTGCTAGCAGACAGGGGTCAAACACCGGG.

To note about this clone: The gene names here belong to mouse. Read coverage stops 4 residues before the CDR3 terminus; the germline J gene supplies the remainder. The identical CDR3 is also encoded by other nucleotide sequences in the sample. The chain is built from TRBV19 and TRBJ2-1; TRBD1 matches 8 bases. CDR1 and CDR2 from the germline V gene are FNHDT and SITEND (reference sequence). With 6 bases clipped from V and 1 base from J, the junction kept 3 bases outside the gene matches. The CDR3 extends over 14 amino acids. The sequenced CDR3 bases are TGTGCCAGCACCAGGACAGGGAACTATGCT. This translates into CASTRTGNYA. The whole CDR3 sequence reads CASTRTGNYAEQFF.

This clone appeared a few times. Genes here carry mouse names. The read gets to within 4 residues of the CDR3 end, and the germline J gene fills in the rest. The chain couples TRBV3 to TRBJ2-1; TRBD2 aligns across 8 bases. This CDR3 region has 16 residues. The germline V gene has CDR1 SNHLY and CDR2 FYNGKV (reference sequence). V trimming: 1 base; J trimming: 0 bases; junction bases outside the gene matches: 2. CDR3 protein: CASSLVDWDNYAEQFF. The sequenced CDR3 bases are TGTGCCAGCAGCTTAGTGGACTGGGATAACTATGCT.

This clone occurred a few times. Gene names and germline match the mouse. The DNA ends 4 residues before the CDR3 does, and the rest of the CDR3 is filled in from the germline J gene. The chain joins TRBV13-1 to TRBJ1-1, with a possible D match to TRBD1 (6 bases). The V gene's germline CDR1 is NSHNY and CDR2 SYGAGN. The CDR3 runs to 13 residues. The V end was cut by 5 bases, the J end by 3 bases, with 11 bases between. Partial CDR3 DNA: TGTGCCAGCAGCGCTACAGGGTACACA. Translation gives CASSATGYT. The whole CDR3 is CASSATGYTEVFF.

For this clone: Gene names refer to mouse genes. This CDR3 reads CASRDRVNSDYTF. CDR3 DNA, as far as it was read: TGTGCCAGCAGGGACAGGGTGAACTCC. The gene calls are TRBV13-3 and TRBJ1-2; TRBD1 matches 8 bases. The CDR3 goes on 4 residues after the read ends, and that part is filled in from the germline J gene. The CDR3 loop spans 13 amino acids. CDR1 is NNHDY and CDR2 is SYVADS in the germline V gene. V lost 5 bases to trimming and J lost 2 bases; unmatched junction nucleotides: 2.

Worth noting for this clone: The gene names here belong to mouse. The read halts 4 residues ahead of the CDR3 end, with the missing end drawn from the germline J gene. This same CDR3 is encoded by further DNA sequences in the sample. This chain joins TRBV13-1 and TRBJ2-7, with TRBD2 matching 9 bases. V gave up 6 bases and J gave up 1 base; unmatched junction bases: 2. The CDR3 has 13 residues. Germline V gene lookup returns CDR1 NSHNY and CDR2 SYGAGN. Incomplete CDR3 DNA: TGTGCCAGCACCACTGGGGGGTCCTAT. Encoded protein: CASTTGGSY. From start to end, the CDR3 is CASTTGGSYEQYF.

For this clone: Genes and germline are mouse. The observed sequence ends 4 residues before the CDR3 terminus, with the missing tail filled in from the germline J gene. V and J are TRBV19 and TRBJ2-2; 11 bases align to TRBD1. The CDR3 contains 16 residues. Germline V lookup: CDR1 FNHDT, CDR2 SITEND (reference sequence). V lost 3 bases to trimming and J lost 3 bases; unmatched junction nucleotides: 4. The CDR3 DNA, read in part, is TGTGCCAGCAGTACGGGACAGGGGGGGGACACCGGG. It yields the protein CASSTGQGGDTG. The whole CDR3 sequence is CASSTGQGGDTGQLYF.

Points on this clone: Gene names refer to mouse genes. The read comes to an end 4 residues before the CDR3 does, leaving the germline J gene to fill in the end. This same CDR3 is encoded by further DNA sequences in the sample. V is TRBV13-1 and J is TRBJ2-5; 10 bases are a match to TRBD2. The CDR3 has 13 amino acids. Germline V gives CDR1 NSHNY, CDR2 SYGAGN. This CDR3 is CASSRLGGDTQYF. Incomplete CDR3 DNA: TGTGCCAGCAGTCGACTGGGGGGCGAC.

With regard to this clone: The gene symbols are mouse symbols. The read comes to an end 4 residues before the CDR3 does, leaving the germline J gene to fill in the end. The V gene is TRBV1, the J gene TRBJ2-2; tentative D call: TRBD1 (5 bases). The CDR3 covers 15 residues. Germline CDR1 NSQYPW, CDR2 LRSPGD (reference sequence). The germline V and J ends were trimmed by 2 bases and 2 bases, with 9 bases remaining between them. Incomplete CDR3 DNA: TGCACCTGCAGTGCAAAACAGGAGAACACCGGG. This codes for CTCSAKQENTG. The full CDR3 is CTCSAKQENTGQLYF.